Shown below are 6 T cell receptor beta chains from a single sample sequenced in a study of blood T cell repertoires in COVID-19. Assay: immunoSEQ multiplex PCR; the TCRdb copy retains only in-frame clones and omits some. The table lists about 83,000 clones, about 82% of them singletons, with about a fifth in the top ten. The specimen was peripheral blood. Receptors were obtained from a woman of 80 years or more in a cohort sampled during active or convalescent COVID-19.

This clone was counted a single time. This rearrangement joins TRBV28 to TRBJ2-7, with 9 nucleotides matching TRBD1. V was clipped by 6 bases and J by 3 bases; unmatched bases: 9. From germline, CDR1 is MDHEN and CDR2 SYDVKM. This CDR3 comprises 15 residues. The CDR3 DNA reads as TGTGCCAGCAGGGCAGGGACAGGGTTTCACTACGAGCAGTACTTC. Protein sequence: CASRAGTGFHYEQYF. Full variable domain (missing parts from reference TRBV28 and TRBJ2-7): DVKVTQSSRYLVKRTGEKVFLECVQDMDHENMFWYRQDPGLGLRLIYFSYDVKMKEKGDIPEGYSVSREKKERFSLILESASTNQTSMYLCASRAGTGFHYEQYFGPGTRLTVT.

The chain joins TRBV20-1 to TRBJ1-1; D gene uncertain. The CDR3 is 13 residues long. Trimming took off 3 bases at V and 2 bases at J, with 10 bases between the two ends. Germline loops: CDR1 DFQATT, CDR2 SNEGSKA (reference sequence). CDR3 protein: CSASAQSNTEAFF. The CDR3 DNA reads TGCAGTGCTAGTGCGCAGTCCAACACTGAAGCTTTCTTT.

The V gene is TRBV5-1, the J gene TRBJ2-1; the match to TRBD2 covers 8 bases. The CDR3 runs to 15 residues. V was pared by 4 bases and J by 5 bases, with 8 bases of the junction left unmatched. Germline CDR1 reads SGHRS; CDR2 reads YFSETQ. The CDR3 DNA reads as TGCGCCAGCAGCCCTACTAGCGGCCGCCACAATGAGCAGTTCTTC. Translated: CASSPTSGRHNEQFF.

This rearrangement joins TRBV6-6 to TRBJ1-2, with D perhaps TRBD1 (6 bases). V shed 6 bases and J shed 8 bases, with 13 bases lying between them. The length of the CDR3 is 12 residues. Germline CDR1 reads MNHNY; CDR2 reads SVGAGI (reference sequence). The CDR3 spells CASSDRFEGYTF. Written as DNA, the CDR3 is TGTGCCAGCAGCGACAGGTTCGAAGGCTACACCTTC.

J is TRBJ1-6 and V is TRBV5-1; perhaps TRBD1 as D (6 bases). CDR3 length equals 15 residues. Trimming pared 6 bases from V and 10 bases from J, leaving 20 bases between. Per germline, CDR1 SGHRS and CDR2 YFSETQ. In nucleotides, the CDR3 is TGCGCCAGCACGTTCCAGACAGGCTTGGTATCACCCCTCCACTTT. It yields the protein CASTFQTGLVSPLHF.

This chain joins TRBV18 and TRBJ2-3; tentatively, D is TRBD1 (6 bases). The CDR3 length is 14 residues. Trimming shortened V by 3 bases and J by 7 bases, and 14 bases separated the two germline ends. Germline V gives CDR1 KGHSH, CDR2 LQKENI. The CDR3 nucleotides are TGTGCCAGCTCACCGGACAGTTCCTCTTATACGCAGTATTTT. Translated: CASSPDSSSYTQYF.